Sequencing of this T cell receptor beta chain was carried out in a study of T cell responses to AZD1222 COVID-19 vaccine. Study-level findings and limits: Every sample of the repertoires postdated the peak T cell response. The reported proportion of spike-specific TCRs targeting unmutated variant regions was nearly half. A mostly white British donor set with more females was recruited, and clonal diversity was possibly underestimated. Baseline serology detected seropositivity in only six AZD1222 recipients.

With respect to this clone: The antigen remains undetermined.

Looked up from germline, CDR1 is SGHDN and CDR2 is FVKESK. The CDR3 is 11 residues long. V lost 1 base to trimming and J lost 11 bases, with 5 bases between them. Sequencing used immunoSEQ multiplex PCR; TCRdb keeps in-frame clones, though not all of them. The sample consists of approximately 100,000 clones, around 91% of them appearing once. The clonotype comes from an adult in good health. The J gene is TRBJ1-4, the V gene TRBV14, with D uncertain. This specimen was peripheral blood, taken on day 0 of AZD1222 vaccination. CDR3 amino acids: CASSQGGKLFF. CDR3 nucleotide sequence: TGTGCCAGCAGCCAAGGTGGGAAACTGTTTTTT.